This T cell receptor (beta chain) was sequenced in a study of cytomegalovirus exposure and HLA in healthy donors. Study information: Early on, a data release was issued that held approximately 92 million unique TCRs from HLA-typed donors.

Overall study results and limits: There were some public TCRs occurring in many donors, but most TCR sequences were rare. Among the most significant clusters, several appeared linked to common viral pathogens in a later analysis. In a later analysis, a missense DCLRE1C variant was linked to TCR beta V- and J-gene trimming.

For this clone: Its antigen is still unknown.

The length of the CDR3 is 18 residues. Germline CDR1 reads SGHTA; CDR2 reads FQGNSA. V dropped 1 base and J dropped 0; count of bases not matched to a gene: 3. PCR employed 60 Vbeta and 13 Jbeta primers. Here immunoSEQ multiplex PCR was the method, and the copy in TCRdb shows in-frame clones only, minus some. The table records about 130,000 clones, roughly 83% of them present only once. The clonotype comes from a man aged 18-30 years in good health and CMV-seropositive. This chain connects TRBV7-2 to TRBJ2-1, with 13 bases aligning to TRBD2. The material sequenced was PBMCs. The DNA for the CDR3 is TGTGCCAGCAGCTTAGGGACTAGCGGGGGCCTCTCCTACAATGAGCAGTTCTTC. Translated: CASSLGTSGGLSYNEQFF.